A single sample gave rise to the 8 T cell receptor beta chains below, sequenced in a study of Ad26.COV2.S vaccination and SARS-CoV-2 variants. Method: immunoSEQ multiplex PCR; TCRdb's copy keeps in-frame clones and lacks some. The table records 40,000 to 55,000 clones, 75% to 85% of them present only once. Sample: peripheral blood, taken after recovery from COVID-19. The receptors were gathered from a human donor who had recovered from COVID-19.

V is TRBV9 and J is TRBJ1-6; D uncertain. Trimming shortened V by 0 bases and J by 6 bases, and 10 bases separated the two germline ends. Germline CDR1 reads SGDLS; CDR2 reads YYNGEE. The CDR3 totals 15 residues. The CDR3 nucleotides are TGTGCCAGCAGCGTAGGAGGGCGGGTTAATTCACCCCTCCACTTT. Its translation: CASSVGGRVNSPLHF.

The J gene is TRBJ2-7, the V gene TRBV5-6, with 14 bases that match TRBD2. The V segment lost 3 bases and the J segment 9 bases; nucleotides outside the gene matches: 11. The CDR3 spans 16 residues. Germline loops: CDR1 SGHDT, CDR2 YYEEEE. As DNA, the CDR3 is TGTGCCAGCAGCTCGGGACTAGCGGGGGCGCCCCCCGGGCAGTACGTC. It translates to CASSSGLAGAPPGQYV.

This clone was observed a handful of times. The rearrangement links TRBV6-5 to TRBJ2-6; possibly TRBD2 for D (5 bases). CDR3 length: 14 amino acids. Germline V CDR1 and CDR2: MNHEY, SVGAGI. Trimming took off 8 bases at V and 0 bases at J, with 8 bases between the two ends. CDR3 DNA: TGTGCCAGCGTTCGGGGCTCTGGGGCCAACGTCCTGACTTTC. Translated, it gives CASVRGSGANVLTF.

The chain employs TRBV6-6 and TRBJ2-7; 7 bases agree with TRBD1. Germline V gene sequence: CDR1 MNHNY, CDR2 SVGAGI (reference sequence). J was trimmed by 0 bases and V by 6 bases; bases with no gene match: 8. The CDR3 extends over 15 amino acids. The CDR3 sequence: CASRATGTGSYEQYV. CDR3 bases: TGTGCCAGCAGGGCGACAGGGACCGGCTCCTACGAGCAGTACGTC.

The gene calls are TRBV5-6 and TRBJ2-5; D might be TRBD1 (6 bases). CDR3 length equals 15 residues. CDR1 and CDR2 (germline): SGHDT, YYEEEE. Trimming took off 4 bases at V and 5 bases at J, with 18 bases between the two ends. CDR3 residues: CASSPGARGQETQYF. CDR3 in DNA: TGTGCCAGCAGCCCAGGGGCGAGGGGTCAGGAGACCCAGTACTTC.

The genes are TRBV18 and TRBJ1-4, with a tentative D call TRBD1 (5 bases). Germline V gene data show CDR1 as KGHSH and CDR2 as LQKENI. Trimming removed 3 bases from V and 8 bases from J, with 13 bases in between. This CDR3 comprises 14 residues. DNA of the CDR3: TGTGCCAGCTCACCGCCCGACAGAAGGGAAAAACTGTTTTTT. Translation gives CASSPPDRREKLFF.

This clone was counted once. DNA of the CDR3: TGCGCCAGCAGCCAAGGAGGGGGTCCCTACAATGAGCAGTTCTTC. Translated, it gives CASSQGGGPYNEQFF. This rearrangement joins TRBV4-1 to TRBJ2-1, with D tentatively TRBD1 (6 bases). CDR1 is MGHRA and CDR2 is YSYEKL in the germline V gene. The CDR3 spans 15 residues. The V end was cut by 1 base, the J end by 2 bases, with 9 bases between.

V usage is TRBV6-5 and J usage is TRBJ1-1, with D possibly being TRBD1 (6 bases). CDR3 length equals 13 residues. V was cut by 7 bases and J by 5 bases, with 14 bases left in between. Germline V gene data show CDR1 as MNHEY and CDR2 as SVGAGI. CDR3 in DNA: TGTGCCAGCACCTTTAAGGGGGAAACTGAAGCTTTCTTT. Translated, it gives CASTFKGETEAFF.